The 29 T cell receptor beta chains reported below all come from one sample, sequenced in a study of OX40 agonist ivuxolimab in advanced cancers. Method: immunoSEQ multiplex PCR; TCRdb's copy keeps in-frame clones and lacks some. The table records tens of thousands of clones, about 90% of them present only once. The source was CD4+ or CD8+ T cells sorted from blood, collected in a trial of the OX40 agonist ivuxolimab. Every receptor here comes from an adult with an advanced solid tumor such as melanoma, head and neck, liver or kidney cancer.

The chain carries TRBV28 and TRBJ1-2, with 7 bases fitting TRBD1. V trimming: 3 bases; J trimming: 4 bases; junction bases outside the gene matches: 5. The CDR3 loop spans 14 amino acids. Germline values: CDR1 MDHEN, CDR2 SYDVKM. The CDR3 is CASSLWTGGYGYTF. CDR3 nucleotide sequence: TGTGCCAGCAGTTTGTGGACAGGCGGCTATGGCTACACCTTC.

The chain uses TRBV19 and TRBJ2-2; 9 positions agree with TRBD1. The V and J ends lost 3 bases and 6 bases, in that order; junction bases with no gene match: 5. Germline lookup yields CDR1 LNHDA and CDR2 SQIVND (reference sequence). CDR3 length: 15 amino acids. CDR3 DNA sequence: TGTGCCAGTAGTATGAGACAGGGGGTGGCCGGGGAGCTGTTTTTT. Translation: CASSMRQGVAGELFF.

The chain is built from TRBV6-5 and TRBJ1-6, with unresolved D. In germline, CDR1 is MNHEY, CDR2 SVGAGI. V was clipped by 7 bases and J by 7 bases, with 11 bases between them. This CDR3 is built from 13 residues. CDR3 sequence: CASKKTENSPLHF. The DNA of the CDR3 is TGTGCCAGCAAAAAAACAGAGAATTCACCCCTCCACTTT.

This chain connects TRBV18 to TRBJ1-4; 9 bases are shared with TRBD1. The CDR3 runs 14 residues. Germline-derived CDR1 and CDR2 are KGHSH and LQKENI. Germline trimming cut 5 bases from V and 7 bases from J; bases unmatched to any gene: 5. The CDR3 region is CASSVGTGSEKLFF. In DNA form, the CDR3 reads TGTGCCAGCTCAGTCGGGACAGGGAGTGAAAAACTGTTTTTT.

The CDR3 reads CASSRSSGPYYGYTF. For the CDR3, the DNA is TGTGCCAGCAGCCGGTCCTCGGGTCCCTACTATGGCTACACCTTC. The chain carries TRBV11-3 and TRBJ1-2; D remains ambiguous. The CDR3 spans 15 residues. Trimming removed 5 bases from V and 3 bases from J, with 16 bases in between. The germline V gene has CDR1 SGHNT and CDR2 YENEEA.

The V call is TRBV6-1, the J call TRBJ2-7; D remains unclear. The germline gives CDR1 MNHNS, CDR2 SASEGT. Trimming shortened V by 0 bases and J by 4 bases, and 4 bases separated the two germline ends. The CDR3 has 12 residues. For the CDR3, the DNA is TGTGCCAGCAGTGAAGCGCATTACGAGCAGTACTTC. It encodes CASSEAHYEQYF.

V gene TRBV28 combines with J gene TRBJ2-3, with D possibly TRBD2 on 6 matching bases. CDR3 length equals 16 residues. Trimming left V 5 bases short and J 5 bases short, with 20 bases between. The germline V gene has CDR1 MDHEN and CDR2 SYDVKM. Here the CDR3 DNA reads TGTGCCAGCAGTCCCGATAGGCTAGTCGGGGGAGATACGCAGTATTTT. This encodes CASSPDRLVGGDTQYF.

The chain employs TRBV19 and TRBJ2-1; the D gene could be TRBD1 or TRBD2 (5 bases each). Germline assignment: CDR1 LNHDA and CDR2 SQIVND (reference sequence). The V end was cut by 7 bases, the J end by 0 bases, with 16 bases between. The CDR3 covers 16 residues. Here the CDR3 reads CASTGDVLSSYNEQFF. CDR3 in DNA: TGTGCCAGTACCGGGGACGTCCTGAGCTCCTACAATGAGCAGTTCTTC.

The V call is TRBV9, the J call TRBJ2-1; 8 positions agree with TRBD2. Germline CDR1 reads SGDLS; CDR2 reads YYNGEE. The V gene end was trimmed by 3 bases and the J gene end by 3 bases; junction bases not matched to a gene: 5. The CDR3 loop spans 15 amino acids. In DNA form, the CDR3 reads TGTGCCAGCAGCGCCCTAGCGGGTTACTACAATGAGCAGTTCTTC. Encoded protein: CASSALAGYYNEQFF.

This chain links TRBV2 with TRBJ2-7; TRBD1 or TRBD2 may be the D gene (5 bases each). The CDR3 runs to 13 residues. Trimming took off 9 bases at V and 6 bases at J, with 18 bases between the two ends. The germline gives CDR1 SNHLY, CDR2 FYNNEI. This chain's CDR3 is CASFRDPLGEQYF. The CDR3 coding sequence is TGTGCCAGTTTCCGGGACCCATTGGGCGAGCAGTACTTC.

The V call is TRBV11-1, the J call TRBJ2-3; 7 bases agree with TRBD1. The germline CDR1 and CDR2 sequences are SGHAT and FQDESV (reference sequence). J gave up 3 bases and V 3 bases, and 6 bases lay outside the gene matches. The CDR3 loop spans 15 amino acids. Here the CDR3 reads CASSLDRSDTDTQYF. As DNA, the CDR3 is TGTGCCAGCAGCTTGGACAGGTCGGATACAGATACGCAGTATTTT.

The rearrangement links TRBV11-1 to TRBJ2-4; 9 positions match TRBD2. Trimming took 5 bases from V and 4 from J; bases not matched to a gene: 9. Germline V lookup: CDR1 SGHAT, CDR2 FQDESV (reference sequence). The CDR3 is made up of 16 amino acids. CDR3 residues: CASSQTSGLSKNIQYF. For the CDR3, the DNA is TGTGCCAGCAGCCAAACTAGCGGGCTTTCAAAAAACATTCAGTACTTC. Filled out from reference TRBV11-1 and TRBJ2-4, the complete variable domain reads EAEVAQSPRYKITEKSQAVAFWCDPISGHATLYWYRQILGQGPELLVQFQDESVVDDSQLPKDRFSAERLKGVDSTLKIQPAELGDSAMYLCASSQTSGLSKNIQYFGAGTRLSVL.

J is TRBJ2-5 and V is TRBV28, with a possible D match to TRBD1 (6 bases). This CDR3 spans 14 amino acids. Germline V lookup: CDR1 MDHEN, CDR2 SYDVKM. V was clipped by 7 bases and J by 4 bases, with 16 bases between them. CDR3 bases: TGTGCCAGCACGTCTTTTAGAGGGGGAGAGACCCAGTACTTC. This codes for CASTSFRGGETQYF.

As DNA, the CDR3 is TGTGCCAGCAGTGGACGCCGGAGCTCCTACAATGAGCAGTTCTTC. It codes for CASSGRRSSYNEQFF. The rearrangement joins TRBV28 to TRBJ2-1, with unresolved D. Germline V CDR1 and CDR2: MDHEN, SYDVKM. This CDR3 is built from 15 residues. Between the trimmed V and J ends, which lost 5 bases and 0 bases, there was a span of 11 bases.

This clone has a single count. V and J are TRBV28 and TRBJ2-4; TRBD1 matches 7 bases. Germline V CDR1 and CDR2: MDHEN, SYDVKM. The V gene end was trimmed by 6 bases and the J gene end by 6 bases; junction bases not matched to a gene: 8. The CDR3 loop spans 14 amino acids. The CDR3 sequence: CASSSGTVGNIQYF. Written as DNA, the CDR3 is TGTGCCAGCAGCTCAGGGACAGTGGGAAACATTCAGTACTTC.

This rearrangement joins TRBV27 to TRBJ2-2; D may be TRBD1 or TRBD2 (5 bases each). This CDR3 is built from 15 residues. CDR1 MNHEY and CDR2 SMNVEV come from the germline V gene (reference sequence). The V end was cut by 5 bases, the J end by 5 bases, with 15 bases between. The CDR3: CASSPRDLGTGELFF. The DNA of the CDR3 is TGTGCCAGCAGTCCCCGGGACCTAGGAACCGGGGAGCTGTTTTTT.

V gene TRBV6-6 combines with J gene TRBJ1-2; possible D gene TRBD1, 5 bases. V lost 4 bases and J 6 bases, leaving 12 bases between the germline ends. The CDR3 spans 13 residues. From germline, CDR1 is MNHNY and CDR2 SVGAGI (reference sequence). The CDR3, as DNA: TGTGCCAGCAGTTGGGAAGGCAGGGATGGCTACACCTTC. This encodes CASSWEGRDGYTF.

The V call is TRBV19, the J call TRBJ2-5; 8 nucleotides agree with TRBD1. V dropped 0 bases and J dropped 5; count of bases not matched to a gene: 5. Germline V gives CDR1 LNHDA, CDR2 SQIVND (reference sequence). The CDR3 runs to 15 residues. CDR3 DNA: TGTGCCAGTAGTATAGAAAACAGGGGGTCGGAGACCCAGTACTTC. Translation: CASSIENRGSETQYF.

The V gene is TRBV5-4, the J gene TRBJ1-2, with D perhaps matching TRBD1 (5 bases). Germline CDR1 and CDR2: SGHNT and YYREEE (reference sequence). The CDR3 sequence is 17 residues long. Trimming shortened V by 4 bases and J by 1 base, and 20 bases separated the two germline ends. CDR3 sequence: CASSPGGSQAVNYGYTF. The CDR3 coding sequence is TGTGCCAGCAGCCCGGGGGGATCACAGGCGGTTAACTATGGCTACACCTTC.

The rearrangement links TRBV9 to TRBJ2-5, with unresolved D. The CDR3 loop spans 16 amino acids. The V gene lost 0 bases and the J gene lost 2 bases, with 14 bases spanning the gap. Germline assignment: CDR1 SGDLS and CDR2 YYNGEE. The CDR3 sequence is CASSVAGQTPQETQYF. CDR3 in DNA: TGTGCCAGCAGCGTAGCTGGGCAGACCCCACAAGAGACCCAGTACTTC.

This clone was picked up one time. The chain couples TRBV9 to TRBJ1-2; 7 bases are shared with TRBD1. Per the germline V gene, CDR1 is SGDLS and CDR2 is YYNGEE. After removal of 3 bases from V and 5 bases from J, the junction contained 7 bases not matched to a gene. This CDR3 is 14 amino acids long. The CDR3 bases are TGTGCCAGCAGCGCCAGGGGGGGCTGGTATGGCTACACCTTC. Translated: CASSARGGWYGYTF. The variable domain in full, with the rest retrieved from reference TRBV9 and TRBJ1-2, is DSGVTQTPKHLITATGQRVTLRCSPRSGDLSVYWYQQSLDQGLQFLIQYYNGEERAKGNILERFSAQQFPDLHSELNLSSLELGDSALYFCASSARGGWYGYTFGSGTRLTVV.

The V gene is TRBV30, the J gene TRBJ1-4; TRBD1 matches 7 bases. The germline CDR1 and CDR2 sequences are GTSNPN and SVGIG (reference sequence). The CDR3 has 13 amino acids. V lost 7 bases and J lost 7; bases outside the gene matches: 9. CDR3 sequence (DNA): TGTGCCTTGAAATGGGCAGGGGGTGAAAAACTGTTTTTT. It is translated as CALKWAGGEKLFF. The whole variable domain, remainder taken from reference TRBV30 and TRBJ1-4, is SQTIHQWPATLVQPVGSPLSLECTVEGTSNPNLYWYRQAAGRGLQLLFYSVGIGQISSEVPQNLSASRPQDRQFILSSKKLLLSDSGFYLCALKWAGGEKLFFGSGTQLSVL.

The chain employs TRBV19 and TRBJ2-3; 7 nucleotides agree with TRBD1. The germline V gene encodes CDR1 LNHDA and CDR2 SQIVND (reference sequence). The length of the CDR3 is 15 residues. J gave up 1 base and V 4 bases, and 5 bases lay outside the gene matches. The CDR3, as DNA: TGTGCCAGTAGTACTCGGACAGGAGGCACAGATACGCAGTATTTT. As protein: CASSTRTGGTDTQYF.

The rearrangement links TRBV11-3 to TRBJ2-2; 9 positions match TRBD1. The V segment lost 8 bases and the J segment 4 bases; nucleotides outside the gene matches: 5. CDR1 and CDR2 from the germline V gene are SGHNT and YENEEA. The CDR3 consists of 14 residues. The CDR3 sequence: CASGTGRGTGELFF. DNA of the CDR3: TGTGCCAGCGGGACAGGGAGGGGCACCGGGGAGCTGTTTTTT.

This rearrangement joins TRBV27 to TRBJ2-3; 8 bases fit TRBD2. Germline CDR1 MNHEY, CDR2 SMNVEV (reference sequence). This CDR3 is 14 amino acids long. V lost 9 bases, J lost 3 bases, and 8 bases stayed unmatched. CDR3 region: CARAGGSVTDTQYF. The CDR3 nucleotides read TGTGCCAGGGCGGGAGGAAGTGTAACAGATACGCAGTATTTT.

The chain has TRBV28 and TRBJ1-1; D not certain. V was cut by 6 bases and J by 0 bases, with 5 bases left in between. Germline V gene lookup returns CDR1 MDHEN and CDR2 SYDVKM. The CDR3 consists of 12 residues. The CDR3: CASRRMNTEAFF. CDR3 sequence (DNA): TGTGCCAGCAGACGGATGAACACTGAAGCTTTCTTT.

The CDR3 DNA sequence: TGTGCCAGCTCACCACCGGTGAAGGGGGCCTCCCTCGAAGCTTTCTTT. This encodes CASSPPVKGASLEAFF. The rearrangement links TRBV18 to TRBJ1-1; 7 bases are a match to TRBD1. The CDR3 consists of 16 residues. Germline V gene data show CDR1 as KGHSH and CDR2 as LQKENI. Unmatched junction bases numbered 12, after V lost 0 bases and J lost 8 bases. Complete variable domain (other parts from reference TRBV18 and TRBJ1-1): NAGVMQNPRHLVRRRGQEARLRCSPMKGHSHVYWYRQLPEEGLKFMVYLQKENIIDESGMPKERFSAEFPKEGPSILRIQQVVRGDSAAYFCASSPPVKGASLEAFFGQGTRLTVV.

V gene TRBV6-5 combines with J gene TRBJ1-3, with a tentative D call TRBD1 (5 bases). Trimming left V 5 bases short and J 8 bases short, with 16 bases between. In germline, CDR1 is MNHEY, CDR2 SVGAGI. The CDR3 has 14 residues. The CDR3 DNA reads TGTGCCAGCAGTGGTGCAGGGCACGGGGACACCATATATTTT. Residues: CASSGAGHGDTIYF.

The J gene is TRBJ1-1, the V gene TRBV5-1, with 7 positions matching TRBD1. Germline V gene data show CDR1 as SGHRS and CDR2 as YFSETQ. The CDR3 is made up of 15 amino acids. V shed 1 base and J 3 bases; nucleotides not matched to a gene: 6. The CDR3: CASSLQGGLDTEAFF. DNA of the CDR3: TGCGCCAGCAGCTTGCAGGGGGGTTTGGACACTGAAGCTTTCTTT.